This TCR beta chain is drawn from a study of response to subunit inactivated influenza vaccine. Each CDR3 protein gets one entry after TCRdb re-called the RT-PCR reads with MiXCR. The sample lists around 850,000 distinct CDR3 sequences, less than 20% seen once, with roughly a tenth in the top ten. V lost 1 base, J lost 15 bases, and 3 bases stayed unmatched. The CDR3 spans 11 residues. Germline V gives CDR1 LGHDT, CDR2 YNNKEL (reference sequence). Study-wide results and caveats: It was suggested by the authors that few new T cells are recruited by each seasonal influenza vaccination.

Concerning this clonotype: Antigen specificity is unknown.

The V gene is TRBV3-1, the J gene TRBJ2-1; 7 bases are shared with TRBD1. This specimen consisted of PBMCs from blood, obtained about 5 days after vaccination. The sequence was obtained from a man in his fifties who received an inactivated influenza vaccine. The CDR3 sequence is CASSQGQGRFF. In nucleotides, the CDR3 is TGTGCCAGCAGCCAAGGACAGGGTCGGTTCTTC.